This is a list of T cell receptor beta chains from one sample in a study of T-cell reconstitution after alpha-beta-depleted transplantation in children. TCRdb re-analysed the PCR reads in MiXCR, keeping a single row per CDR3 protein. The sample holds more than 550,000 distinct CDR3 sequences, 8% to 11% seen once. The specimen comprised PBMCs from the stem cell graft donor, sampled from the stem cell graft. These receptors originate from a human donor who donated a stem cell graft to a child with acute myeloid leukemia. The CDR3 runs from the conserved cysteine through the conserved F or W. Fields, in order: V gene, D gene, J gene, clone size, CDR3 DNA, CDR3 protein. A D gene is named only where the DNA matches it firmly. Size values are once, few and many counts, or a class for expanded clones, and some rows have none.

TRBV29-1	NA	TRBJ1-1	few	TGCAGCGTGTCGAGGCGGGCGGGAGACACTGAAGCTTTCTTT	CSVSRRAGDTEAFF
TRBV7-9	NA	TRBJ2-3	many	TGTGCCAGCAGCTTAGCAGCTCTTAGCACAGATACGCAGTATTTT	CASSLAALSTDTQYF
TRBV6-2/TRBV6-3	NA	TRBJ1-1	few	TGTGCCAGCAGTTCTTGGGACACTGAAGCTTTCTTT	CASSSWDTEAFF
TRBV5-5	TRBD1	TRBJ2-5	many	TGTGCCAGCAGCTCCCATTCGACAGGGCCCCAAGAGACCCAGTACTTC	CASSSHSTGPQETQYF
TRBV29-1	TRBD2	TRBJ2-1	NA	TGCAGCGTCTACGGACTAGCGGGAGACAATGAGCAGTTCTTC	CSVYGLAGDNEQFF
TRBV15	NA	TRBJ1-1	many	TGTGCCACCAGCGGCCACGGGATGAACACTGAAGCTTTCTTT	CATSGHGMNTEAFF
TRBV20-1	TRBD1	TRBJ1-1	NA	TGCAGCGCGAGTGGGGGGACAGGGGGCTTTGAAGCTTTCTTT	CSASGGTGGFEAFF
TRBV6-1	NA	TRBJ2-2	few	TGTGCCAGCCAACGGGAGAACACCGGGGAGCTGTTTTTT	CASQRENTGELFF
TRBV20-1	TRBD2	TRBJ2-1	many	TGCAGTGCTGCCGGGACTAAAGATATTGAGCAGTTCTTC	CSAAGTKDIEQFF
TRBV29-1	NA	TRBJ2-3	few	TGCAGCGTTGAAGGGGGGAGTGGTCCAGATACGCAGTATTTT	CSVEGGSGPDTQYF
TRBV7-9	NA	TRBJ2-7	many	TGTGCCAGCAGCGAACCGGGACGGGAACCCTACGAGCAGTACTTC	CASSEPGREPYEQYF
TRBV9	NA	TRBJ2-7	few	TGTGCCAGCGGGTCGGGGGGCCTACCCTTAGAGCAGTACTTC	CASGSGGLPLEQYF
TRBV6-2/TRBV6-3	NA	TRBJ2-1	NA	TGTGCCAGCAGTCCTTCTTTAGAGCAGTTCTTC	CASSPSLEQFF